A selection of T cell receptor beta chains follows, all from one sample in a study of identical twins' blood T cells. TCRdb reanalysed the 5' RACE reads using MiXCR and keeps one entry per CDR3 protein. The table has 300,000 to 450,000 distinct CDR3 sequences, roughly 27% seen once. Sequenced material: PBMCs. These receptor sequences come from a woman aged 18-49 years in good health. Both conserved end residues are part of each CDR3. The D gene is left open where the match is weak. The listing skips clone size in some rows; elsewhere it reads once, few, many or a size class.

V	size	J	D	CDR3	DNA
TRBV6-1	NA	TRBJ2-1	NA	CASSATPYNEQFF	TGTGCCAGCAGTGCGACACCCTACAATGAGCAGTTCTTC
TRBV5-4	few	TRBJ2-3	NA	CAITKGGGDTQYF	TGTGCCATCACAAAGGGGGGCGGAGATACGCAGTATTTT
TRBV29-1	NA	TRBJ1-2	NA	CSVDSGGGGYGYTF	TGCAGCGTTGATTCGGGCGGTGGCGGATATGGCTACACCTTC
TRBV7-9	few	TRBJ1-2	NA	CASSLLITRDGYTF	TGTGCCAGCAGCTTACTAATAACGAGGGATGGCTACACCTTC
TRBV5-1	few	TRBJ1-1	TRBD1	CASSPDRVGTEAFF	TGCGCCAGCAGCCCAGACAGGGTGGGCACTGAAGCTTTCTTT
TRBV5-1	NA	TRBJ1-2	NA	CASSLDRLVYGYTF	TGCGCCAGCAGCTTGGACAGACTGGTTTATGGCTACACCTTC
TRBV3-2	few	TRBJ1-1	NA	CASSLMGQIDTEAFF	TGTGCCAGCAGCCTAATGGGACAGATAGACACTGAAGCTTTCTTT
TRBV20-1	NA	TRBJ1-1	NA	CSARAPAATEAFF	TGCAGTGCTAGGGCTCCCGCTGCCACTGAAGCTTTCTTT
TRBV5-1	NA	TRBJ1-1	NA	CASSLGGAVEAFF	TGCGCCAGCAGCTTGGGGGGGGCAGTTGAAGCTTTCTTT
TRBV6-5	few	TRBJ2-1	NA	CASSADSDNEQFF	TGTGCCAGCAGTGCCGACAGTGACAATGAGCAGTTCTTC
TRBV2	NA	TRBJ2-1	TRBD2	CATSRSGSRRNEQFF	TGTGCCACATCTCGTAGCGGGAGCAGGAGGAATGAGCAGTTCTTC
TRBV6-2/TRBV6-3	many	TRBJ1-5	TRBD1	CASSYIGQGTDQPQHF	TGTGCCAGCAGTTACATCGGACAGGGTACGGATCAGCCCCAGCATTTT
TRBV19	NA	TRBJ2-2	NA	CASSPRFSADGELFF	TGTGCCAGTAGTCCTCGGTTCTCTGCGGACGGGGAGCTGTTTTTT
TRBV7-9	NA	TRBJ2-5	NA	CASSLVQVTQETQYF	TGTGCCAGCAGTTTAGTACAGGTAACCCAAGAGACCCAGTACTTC
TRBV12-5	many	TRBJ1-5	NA	CASGLGTLNQPQHF	TGTGCTAGTGGTTTGGGGACATTAAATCAGCCCCAGCATTTT